This T cell receptor (beta chain) was sequenced during a study of T cells in Graves' hyperthyroidism and ophthalmopathy. There were TCR beta CDR3 regions amplified from RNA transcripts. The HTBI primer set was used in a first-round RT-PCR of the TCR CDR3. TCRdb passed the multiplex PCR reads through MiXCR, listing each CDR3 protein once. The sample carries fewer than 750,000 distinct CDR3 sequences, around 46% recorded once. Newly diagnosed hyperthyroidism, duration under 2 months, in patients aged 18 to 65. The CDR3 loop spans 10 amino acids. V was pared by 0 bases and J by 7 bases, with 1 base between. CDR1 SQVTM and CDR2 ANQGSEA come from the germline V gene.

Specimen: peripheral blood or thyroid tissue (not recorded which). This clonotype was sampled from a woman aged 18-35 years with Graves' hyperthyroidism. V is TRBV29-1 and J is TRBJ1-3, with D unclear. The CDR3 region is CSVEENTIYF. CDR3 sequence (DNA): TGCAGCGTTGAAGAGAACACCATATATTTT. Filled out from reference TRBV29-1 and TRBJ1-3, the complete variable domain reads SAVISQKPSRDICQRGTSLTIQCQVDSQVTMMFWYRQQPGQSLTLIATANQGSEATYESGFVIDKFPISRPNLTFSTLTVSNMSPEDSSIYLCSVEENTIYFGEGSWLTVV.